This T cell receptor beta chain was profiled in a study of identical twins. Details on this clonotype: What it binds is unknown.

Findings and limits, study-wide: Insertions ran lower in abundant cord blood beta clonotypes, though not in memory repertoires. The models gave estimates that fell short of the out-of-frame TCR alpha sharing seen in monozygotic twins.

CDR1 DFQATT and CDR2 SNEGSKA come from the germline V gene (reference sequence). This CDR3 comprises 13 residues. Trimming shortened V by 1 base and J by 6 bases, and 9 bases separated the two germline ends. Via MiXCR, TCRdb re-called the 5' RACE reads, giving one row per CDR3 protein. This sample has some 730,000 distinct CDR3 sequences, with about 20% found just once. These data were also reused for a study on T cells expressing NK-cell markers. That paper states: Expanded clones of NKG2C+ T cells had an unclear HCMV specificity.

This chain connects TRBV20-1 to TRBJ2-2; no clear D. The clonotype comes from a woman aged 18-29 years in good health. Sequencing input: PBMCs. This CDR3 is CSARVGPPGELFF. The CDR3 bases are TGCAGTGCTAGAGTAGGCCCGCCCGGGGAGCTGTTTTTT.